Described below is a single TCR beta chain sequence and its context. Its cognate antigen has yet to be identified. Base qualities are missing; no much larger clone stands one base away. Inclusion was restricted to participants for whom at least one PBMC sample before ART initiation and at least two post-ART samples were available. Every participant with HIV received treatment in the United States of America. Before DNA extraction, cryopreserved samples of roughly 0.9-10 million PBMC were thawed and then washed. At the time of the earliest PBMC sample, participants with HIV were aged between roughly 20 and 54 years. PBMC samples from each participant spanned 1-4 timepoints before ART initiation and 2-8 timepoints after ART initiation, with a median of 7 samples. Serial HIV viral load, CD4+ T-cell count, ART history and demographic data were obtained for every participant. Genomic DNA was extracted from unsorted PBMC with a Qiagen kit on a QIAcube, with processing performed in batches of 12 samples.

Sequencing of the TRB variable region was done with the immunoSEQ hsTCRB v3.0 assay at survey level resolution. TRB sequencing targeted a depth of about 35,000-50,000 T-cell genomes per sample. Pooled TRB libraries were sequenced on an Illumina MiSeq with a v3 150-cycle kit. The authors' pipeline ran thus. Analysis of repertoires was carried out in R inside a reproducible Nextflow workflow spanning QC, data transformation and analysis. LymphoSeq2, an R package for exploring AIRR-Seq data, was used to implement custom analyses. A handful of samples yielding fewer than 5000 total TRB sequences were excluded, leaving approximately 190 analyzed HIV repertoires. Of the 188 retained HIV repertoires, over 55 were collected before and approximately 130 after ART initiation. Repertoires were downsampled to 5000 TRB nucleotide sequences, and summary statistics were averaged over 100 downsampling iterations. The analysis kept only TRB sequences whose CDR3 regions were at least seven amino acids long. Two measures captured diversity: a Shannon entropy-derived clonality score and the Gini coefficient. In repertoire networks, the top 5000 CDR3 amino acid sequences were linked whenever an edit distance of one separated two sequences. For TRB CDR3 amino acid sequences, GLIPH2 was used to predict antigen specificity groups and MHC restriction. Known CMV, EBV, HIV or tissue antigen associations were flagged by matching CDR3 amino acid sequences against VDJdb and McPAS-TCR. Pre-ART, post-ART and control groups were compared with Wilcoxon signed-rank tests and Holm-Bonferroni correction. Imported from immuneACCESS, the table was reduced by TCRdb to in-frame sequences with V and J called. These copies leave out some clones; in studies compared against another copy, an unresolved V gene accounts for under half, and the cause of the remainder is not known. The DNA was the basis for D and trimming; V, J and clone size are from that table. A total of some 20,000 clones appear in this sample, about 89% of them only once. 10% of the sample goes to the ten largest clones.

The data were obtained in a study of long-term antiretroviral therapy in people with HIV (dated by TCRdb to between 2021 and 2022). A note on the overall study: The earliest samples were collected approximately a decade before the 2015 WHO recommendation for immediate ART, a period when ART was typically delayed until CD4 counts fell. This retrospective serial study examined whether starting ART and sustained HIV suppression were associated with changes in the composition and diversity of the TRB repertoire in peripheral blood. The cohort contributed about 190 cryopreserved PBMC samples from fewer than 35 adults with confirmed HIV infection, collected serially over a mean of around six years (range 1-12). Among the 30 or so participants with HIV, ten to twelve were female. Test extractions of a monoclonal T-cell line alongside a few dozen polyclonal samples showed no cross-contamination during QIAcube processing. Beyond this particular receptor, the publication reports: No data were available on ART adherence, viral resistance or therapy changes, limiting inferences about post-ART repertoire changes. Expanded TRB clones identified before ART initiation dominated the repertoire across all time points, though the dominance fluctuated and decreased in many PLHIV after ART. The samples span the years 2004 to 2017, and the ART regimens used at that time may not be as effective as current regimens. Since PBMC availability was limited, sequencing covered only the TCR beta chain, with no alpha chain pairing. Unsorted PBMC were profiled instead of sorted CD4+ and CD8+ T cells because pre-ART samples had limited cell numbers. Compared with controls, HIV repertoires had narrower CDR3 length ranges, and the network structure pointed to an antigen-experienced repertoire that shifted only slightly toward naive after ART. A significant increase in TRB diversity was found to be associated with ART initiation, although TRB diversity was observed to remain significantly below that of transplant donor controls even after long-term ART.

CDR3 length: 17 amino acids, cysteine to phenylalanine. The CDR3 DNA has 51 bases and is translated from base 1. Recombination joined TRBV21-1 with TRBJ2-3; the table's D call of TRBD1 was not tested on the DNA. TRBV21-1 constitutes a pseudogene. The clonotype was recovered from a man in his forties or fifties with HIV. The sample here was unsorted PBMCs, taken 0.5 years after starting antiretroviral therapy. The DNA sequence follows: TGTGCCAGCAGCAAAAAGGGGCAGCCATTCCGCACAGATACGCAGTATTTT. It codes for CASSKKGQPFRTDTQYF.